This TCR beta chain was retrieved from a study of CD8 T cells in ankylosing spondylitis. General observations from the study: Blood of patients with ankylosing spondylitis appeared to be characterized by a TCR beta motif of about 8 highly homologous variants. Some of these motif variants have turned up before, in reports on reactive arthritis synovial fluid and blood.

This clonotype was detected a few times. Its target is not known. Per germline, CDR1 DFQATT and CDR2 SNEGSKA (reference sequence). V was clipped by 6 bases and J by 6 bases; unmatched bases: 10. This CDR3 has 14 residues. TCRdb recomputed calls from the 5' RACE reads with MiXCR, one row per CDR3 protein. The sample contains around 210,000 distinct CDR3 sequences, over 7% of which appear only once. The V gene is TRBV20-1, the J gene TRBJ2-1, with TRBD2 matching over 8 bases. The clonotype originates from a female donor with ankylosing spondylitis or in good health (not recorded which). The sample comprised blood, either unsorted or a sorted T cell fraction (not recorded which). CDR3 bases: TGCAGTGCCCCGGGGGCGGGAGGTCCCAATGAGCAGTTCTTC. It translates to CSAPGAGGPNEQFF.